These 25 T cell receptor beta chains came from one sample sequenced in a study of blood T cells in healthy people across ages. PCR was performed a second time for about 6 to 11 cycles using a sample-barcoded 5' primer and a J-beta primer mix. MiXCR, applied by TCRdb to the 5' RACE reads, yields one record per CDR3 protein. The sample includes hundreds of thousands of distinct CDR3 sequences, roughly half of them seen just once. Sequenced material: blood. The receptors were sampled from a woman of 80 years or more in good health.

The chain combines TRBV12-3 or TRBV12-4 with TRBJ2-3; 7 bases map to TRBD1. The CDR3 is made up of 15 amino acids. V trimming: 6 bases; J trimming: 15 bases; junction bases outside the gene matches: 21. Written as DNA, the CDR3 is TGTGCCAGCAGCATCCTGACAGGGAAGGGGAATACGGAATATTTT. It encodes CASSILTGKGNTEYF.

Details on this clonotype: This clone may be a read error of a much larger clone one base away. This chain joins TRBV12-3 or TRBV12-4 and TRBJ2-7, with unresolved D. V dropped 4 bases and J dropped 7 bases, with 20 bases sitting between them. This CDR3 region has 15 residues. CDR3 amino acids: CASSYARSNYNEQYF. The CDR3 coding sequence is TGTGCCAGCAGTTACGCCCGCTCCAACTACAATGAGCAGTACTTC.

The chain joins TRBV7-9 to TRBJ2-2; TRBD2 is a possible D gene (7 bases). Trimming took 8 bases from V and 1 from J, leaving 11 bases between them. This CDR3 contains 14 residues. The germline CDR1 and CDR2 sequences are SEHNR and FQNEAQ (reference sequence). DNA for the CDR3: TGTGCCAGCGTGGGGGGGCAGAACACCGGGGAGCTGTTTTTT. It translates to CASVGGQNTGELFF.

The J gene is TRBJ1-1, the V gene TRBV9, with D possibly being TRBD1 (5 bases). CDR1 and CDR2 from the germline V gene are SGDLS and YYNGEE. CDR3 length: 14 residues. With 3 bases removed from V and 6 bases from J, the gap between germline ends came to 15 bases. This CDR3 is CASSARGGSAEAFF. CDR3 nucleotide sequence: TGTGCCAGCAGCGCCCGCGGGGGGAGCGCTGAAGCTTTCTTT.

The rearrangement joins TRBV25-1 to TRBJ2-5, with 9 bases fitting TRBD1. Unmatched junction bases numbered 14, after V lost 4 bases and J lost 5 bases. The CDR3 loop spans 17 amino acids. From germline, CDR1 is MGHDK and CDR2 SYGVNS. CDR3 protein: CASSGFTGGAGSETQYF. In nucleotides, the CDR3 is TGTGCCAGCAGTGGATTTACAGGGGGCGCCGGGTCGGAGACCCAGTACTTC.

The V call is TRBV20-1, the J call TRBJ2-3; D is uncertain. Germline V gene sequence: CDR1 DFQATT, CDR2 SNEGSKA (reference sequence). The length of the CDR3 is 12 residues. The V end lost 6 bases, the J end lost 4 bases, and 11 bases lay between the germline ends. CDR3 coding DNA: TGCAGTGCCAGGCCGAAGTCAGATACGCAGTATTTT. Encoded protein: CSARPKSDTQYF.

In DNA, the CDR3 is TGTGCCAGCCGGACTTCAAGCTCCTACGAGCAGTACTTC. Amino acid sequence: CASRTSSSYEQYF. The chain combines TRBV6-2 or TRBV6-3 with TRBJ2-7; weak D call: TRBD2 (5 bases). The V end lost 8 bases, the J end lost 0 bases, and 11 bases lay between the germline ends. The CDR3 runs 13 residues. Per the germline V gene, CDR1 is MNHEY and CDR2 is SVGEGT.

The sample holds many counts of this clonotype. The chain combines TRBV27 with TRBJ2-7; 8 bases are a match to TRBD1. V lost 5 bases, J lost 6 bases, and 18 bases stayed unmatched. The CDR3 loop spans 17 amino acids. The germline V gene has CDR1 MNHEY and CDR2 SMNVEV (reference sequence). The CDR3 loop reads CASSVGARQGTTTEQYF. DNA of the CDR3: TGTGCCAGCAGTGTGGGGGCTCGACAGGGGACAACCACCGAGCAGTACTTC.

The CDR3 here is CASSFRTSRNTGELFF. The CDR3 nucleotides are TGTGCCAGCAGCTTCCGGACTAGCCGGAACACCGGGGAGCTGTTTTTT. The rearrangement uses TRBV7-2 and TRBJ2-2, with TRBD2 identical over 8 bases. CDR3 length: 16 amino acids. CDR1 and CDR2 from the germline V gene are SGHTA and FQGNSA. Losses at the gene ends were 3 bases for V and 1 base for J; bases not matched to a gene: 4. Together with reference TRBV7-2 and TRBJ2-2, the CDR3 gives the full variable domain: GAGVSQSPSNKVTEKGKDVELRCDPISGHTALYWYRQSLGQGLEFLIYFQGNSAPDKSGLPSDRFSAERTGGSVSTLTIQRTQQEDSAVYLCASSFRTSRNTGELFFGEGSRLTVL.

The chain has TRBV14 and TRBJ1-2; D call uncertain. CDR3 length: 15 residues. Trimming removed 2 bases at V and 8 bases at J, with 18 bases between. In germline, CDR1 is SGHDN, CDR2 FVKESK. The CDR3 nucleotides are TGTGCCAGCAGCCAACCTTTGGGCGACATTAACGGCTACACCTTC. Its protein is CASSQPLGDINGYTF.

The chain combines TRBV5-6 with TRBJ2-2; D remains ambiguous. V was shortened by 7 bases and J by 4 bases, with 17 bases between the two germline ends. Germline V lookup: CDR1 SGHDT, CDR2 YYEEEE. This CDR3 has 15 amino acids. CDR3: CASGSLAVPTGELFF. CDR3 in DNA: TGTGCCAGCGGATCCTTGGCAGTTCCCACCGGGGAGCTGTTTTTT.

This clonotype was seen many times. This chain connects TRBV5-1 to TRBJ2-4; 14 bases are a match to TRBD2. The J call could be wrong; TRBJ2-7 is a better fit for the DNA end. This CDR3 is built from 18 residues. CDR1 SGHRS and CDR2 YFSETQ come from the germline V gene. CDR3 bases: TGCGCCAGCAGCTCCCTCGGGACTAGCGGGAGAAGTTTGTACGAGCAGTACTTC. Residues: CASSSLGTSGRSLYEQYF.

The chain joins TRBV29-1 to TRBJ1-2; the match to TRBD1 covers 9 bases. The CDR3 covers 12 residues. CDR1 is SQVTM and CDR2 is ANQGSEA in the germline V gene. V gave up 6 bases and J gave up 6 bases; unmatched junction bases: 5. The chain's CDR3 is CSVQTGGHGYTF. The CDR3 DNA reads TGCAGCGTCCAGACAGGGGGGCATGGCTACACCTTC.

The gene calls are TRBV5-1 and TRBJ2-5; D remains unclear. Per germline, CDR1 SGHRS and CDR2 YFSETQ. The V end lost 2 bases, the J end lost 2 bases, and 7 bases lay between the germline ends. This CDR3 has 13 residues. The CDR3 sequence is CASSFNTQETQYF. For the CDR3, the DNA is TGCGCCAGCAGCTTCAACACGCAAGAGACCCAGTACTTC.

The gene calls are TRBV7-2 and TRBJ2-7; TRBD1 matches 10 bases. The CDR3 runs to 15 residues. Germline values: CDR1 SGHTA, CDR2 FQGNSA. The trim removed 6 bases at V and 0 bases at J, leaving 5 bases unmatched. DNA for the CDR3: TGTGCCAGCAGATACGACAGGGGGCACTCCTACGAGCAGTACTTC. Translating it yields CASRYDRGHSYEQYF.

The chain joins TRBV10-3 to TRBJ2-1; 15 bases agree with TRBD2. J gave up 0 bases and V 10 bases, and 10 bases lay outside the gene matches. This CDR3 contains 18 residues. The V gene's germline CDR1 is ENHRY and CDR2 SYGVKD. The chain's CDR3 is CATKGLAGGRYSYNEQFF. The CDR3, as DNA: TGTGCCACCAAGGGACTAGCGGGGGGTCGTTACTCCTACAATGAGCAGTTCTTC.

This chain connects TRBV7-8 to TRBJ2-4, with D hard to call. Trimming pared 0 bases from V and 0 bases from J, leaving 9 bases between. CDR3 size: 16 residues. Germline-derived CDR1 and CDR2 are SGHVS and FQNEAQ. CDR3 coding DNA: TGTGCCAGCAGCTTAGCGGGCCAGCTAGCCAAAAACATTCAGTACTTC. This codes for CASSLAGQLAKNIQYF. The full variable domain, with the rest looked up from reference TRBV7-8 and TRBJ2-4, is GAGVSQSPRYKVAKRGQDVALRCDPISGHVSLFWYQQALGQGPEFLTYFQNEAQLDKSGLPSDRFFAERPEGSVSTLKIQRTQQEDSAVYLCASSLAGQLAKNIQYFGAGTRLSVL.

This clonotype was seen ten or more times. The chain uses TRBV20-1 and TRBJ1-5; weak D call: TRBD1 (6 bases). This CDR3 region has 14 residues. CDR1 is DFQATT, CDR2 SNEGSKA, per germline (reference sequence). The V and J ends lost 5 bases and 3 bases respectively, with 14 bases between them. CDR3 coding DNA: TGCAGTGCTCGGGGGGCAGGGATCAATCAGCCCCAGCATTTT. This translates into CSARGAGINQPQHF.

The CDR3 nucleotides are TGTGCCAGCAGACTCAGGGGGTCCGCTGAAGCTTTCTTT. Translation: CASRLRGSAEAFF. The V gene is TRBV2, the J gene TRBJ1-1; 7 nucleotides line up with TRBD1. Germline V gene sequence: CDR1 SNHLY, CDR2 FYNNEI. The trim removed 6 bases at V and 6 bases at J, leaving 7 bases unmatched. The CDR3 totals 13 residues.

CDR3 in DNA: TGTGCCAGCAGTGAATTCTTCTATGGCTACACCTTC. Translating gives CASSEFFYGYTF. V usage is TRBV25-1 and J usage is TRBJ1-2; D not resolved. Germline CDR1 reads MGHDK; CDR2 reads SYGVNS. The CDR3 totals 12 residues. V lost 1 base, J lost 4 bases, and 4 bases lay in between.

In this sample, this clonotype turned up a few times. V gene TRBV6-6 combines with J gene TRBJ2-7; no reliable D call. Germline V lookup: CDR1 MNHNY, CDR2 SVGAGI (reference sequence). V lost 8 bases and J lost 6, with 23 bases in between. This CDR3 is built from 15 residues. The CDR3 region is CASLGPKGLSSEQYF. CDR3 nucleotides: TGTGCCAGCTTAGGCCCAAAGGGCCTATCGAGCGAGCAGTACTTC.

The rearrangement uses TRBV7-6 and TRBJ2-4; tentative D call: TRBD2 (6 bases). The DNA end is a closer match to TRBJ2-7, so the J assignment may be wrong. The germline CDR1 and CDR2 sequences are SGHVS and FNYEAQ. There are 13 residues in the CDR3. CDR3: CASSYRLDGEQYF. CDR3 DNA: TGTGCCAGCAGCTACCGACTAGACGGCGAGCAGTACTTC.

The chain has TRBV7-9 and TRBJ2-3; the D call may be TRBD1 or TRBD2 (5 bases each). This CDR3 comprises 16 residues. Germline lookup yields CDR1 SEHNR and CDR2 FQNEAQ (reference sequence). V was pared by 7 bases and J by 3 bases, with 20 bases between. CDR3 protein: CASTPGTRTHTDTQYF. The CDR3 DNA is TGTGCCAGCACCCCCGGGACGCGGACACATACAGATACGCAGTATTTT.

The chain employs TRBV2 and TRBJ2-4, with D perhaps assigned TRBD1 or TRBD2 (5 bases each). The germline V and J ends were trimmed by 2 bases and 13 bases, with 24 bases remaining between them. The CDR3 runs 16 residues. The germline V gene has CDR1 SNHLY and CDR2 FYNNEI. DNA for the CDR3: TGTGCCAGCAGTGAATATACGGGACGGGATTTTGGTGAGCAGTACTTC. Residues: CASSEYTGRDFGEQYF.

The rearrangement joins TRBV7-3 to TRBJ2-3, with 7 positions matching TRBD1. This CDR3 has 15 amino acids. Germline lookup yields CDR1 SGHTA and CDR2 FQGTGA. Germline trimming cut 5 bases from V and 2 bases from J; bases unmatched to any gene: 7. The CDR3 spells CASSTDRDDTDTQYF. CDR3 bases: TGTGCCAGCAGCACCGACAGGGATGACACAGATACGCAGTATTTT.